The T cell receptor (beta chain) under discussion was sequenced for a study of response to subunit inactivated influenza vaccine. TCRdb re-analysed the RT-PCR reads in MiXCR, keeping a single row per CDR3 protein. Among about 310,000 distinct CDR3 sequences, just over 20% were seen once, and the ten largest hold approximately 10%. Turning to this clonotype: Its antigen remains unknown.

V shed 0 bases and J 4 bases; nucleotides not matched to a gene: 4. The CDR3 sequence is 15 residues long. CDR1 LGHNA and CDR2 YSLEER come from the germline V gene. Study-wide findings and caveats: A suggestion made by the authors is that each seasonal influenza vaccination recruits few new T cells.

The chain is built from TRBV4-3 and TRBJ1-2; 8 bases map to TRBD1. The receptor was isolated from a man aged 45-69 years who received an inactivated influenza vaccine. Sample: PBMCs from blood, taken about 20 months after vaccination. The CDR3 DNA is TGCGCCAGCAGCCAAGACTGGACAGGGCGCTATGGCTACACCTTC. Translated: CASSQDWTGRYGYTF.